This paragraph reports one TCR beta chain. What it binds is not known. Germline V gene data show CDR1 as SGHNT and CDR2 as YYREEE (reference sequence). This CDR3 has 14 amino acids. V lost 1 base and J 7 bases, leaving 11 bases between the germline ends. The data are from a study of cytomegalovirus exposure and HLA in healthy donors. Study conclusions and caveats: Reports described diagnosis of cytomegalovirus status by the classifier as highly specific and sensitive. Rare TCR sequences dominated, though some public TCRs recurred in many donors. Subsequent analysis showed first-cohort TCR clusters tending to co-occur in some 120 validation repertoires. A few of the chains that were CMV-associated were confirmed in vitro to be specific for CMV antigens.

Sequencing used immunoSEQ multiplex PCR; TCRdb keeps in-frame clones, though not all of them. This sample has tens of thousands of clones, with 90% to 97% found just once. The rearrangement uses TRBV5-4 and TRBJ1-4; D gene unclear. Sequencing was performed on PBMCs. The TCR sequence derives from a young woman in good health and CMV-seronegative. The CDR3 DNA follows: TGTGCCAGCAGCTTGTGGGGAGGGCCTGAAAAACTGTTTTTT. Amino acids: CASSLWGGPEKLFF.